What follows describes a single TCR beta chain. The data were obtained in a study of blood T cell repertoires in COVID-19. In the original analysis: Amplifying reference gene primers gave estimates of nucleated cell counts. TCRdb's copy holds only in-frame clones and misses some; the assay was immunoSEQ multiplex PCR. Clone size and V and J calls were adopted from that table, with D and trimming inferred from the DNA. The sample lists 280,000 or so clones; 85% to 90% were seen once. The CDR3 is 14 residues long. CDR1 is MDHEN and CDR2 is SYDVKM in the germline V gene. Trimming stripped 3 bases from V and 2 bases from J, with 7 bases between.

The V and J genes are TRBV28 and TRBJ2-2; D not resolved. This clonotype was sampled from a human donor in a cohort sampled during active COVID-19. The sample was peripheral blood. The CDR3 DNA reads as TGTGCCAGCAGTTTGGGCAGTAACACCGGGGAGCTGTTTTTT. The encoded protein is CASSLGSNTGELFF.